This is a list of T cell receptor beta chains from one sample in a study of OX40 agonist ivuxolimab in advanced cancers. The assay was immunoSEQ multiplex PCR, and TCRdb's table has in-frame clones only and misses some. The table lists approximately 46,000 clones, approximately 85% of them singletons, with 18% in the top ten. Material: CD4+ or CD8+ T cells sorted from blood, obtained in a trial of the OX40 agonist ivuxolimab. The receptors originated from an adult with an advanced solid tumor such as melanoma, head and neck, liver or kidney cancer. Each CDR3 is given without its conserved first and last residue.

TRBV5-1	TRBJ1-6	ASSSDRGSPLH
TRBV9	TRBJ1-1	ASSVGRAGEAF
TRBV5-6	TRBJ2-7	ASSHSGGPTYEQY
TRBV5-6	TRBJ2-1	ASSLALAGGYNEQF
TRBV18	TRBJ2-7	ASSLDRSYEQY
TRBV27	TRBJ2-5	ATRSAAHQETQY
TRBV9	TRBJ1-1	ASSVGGRTEAF
TRBV9	TRBJ2-7	ASSTGGSGTYEQY
TRBV5-1	TRBJ1-1	ASSLGRALNTEAF
TRBV9	TRBJ2-5	ASSVGNQETQY
TRBV7-2	TRBJ2-3	ASTDTADTQY
TRBV7-2	TRBJ2-2	ASSAPGQGALTGELF
TRBV7-2	TRBJ1-6	ASSLAMDSPLH
TRBV9	TRBJ2-7	ASSVDAGGGYEQY
TRBV7-6	TRBJ2-7	ASSFTGNPYEQY
TRBV4-3	TRBJ1-2	ASSQDRDRRGYT
TRBV19	TRBJ1-2	ASTWTGGHYGYT
TRBV7-8	TRBJ2-5	ASRLQGHLETQY
TRBV5-1	TRBJ1-5	ASSLGTVGNQPQH
TRBV4-3	TRBJ2-7	ASSQGTQGQYEQY
TRBV5-1	TRBJ2-1	ASSLDPAGGRDEQF
TRBV7-3	TRBJ1-1	ASSLDRGRTEAF
TRBV6-5	TRBJ2-5	ASSYWSQAQETQY
TRBV11-2	TRBJ1-6	ASSLELFYNSPLH
TRBV5-8	TRBJ1-1	ASSQQGRGTEAF
TRBV28	TRBJ2-3	ASTLTSGGAADTQY
TRBV27	TRBJ2-3	ASSFEGPITDTQY
TRBV7-6	TRBJ2-2	ASSLGGNTGELF
TRBV5-8	TRBJ1-2	ASSDRNYGYT
TRBV9	TRBJ2-7	ASSVVTGDEQY
TRBV7-8	TRBJ2-3	ASSLLAGGNTQY
TRBV29-1	TRBJ2-1	SVLPSGVYNEQF
TRBV4-3	TRBJ1-1	ASSLRREVNTEAF